Shown below are 31 T cell receptor beta chains from a single sample sequenced in a study of CXCR3-negative and CXCR3-positive naive CD8 T cells. UMI-labeled 5' RACE TRB cDNA libraries were prepared from the cells. Reanalyzing the 5' RACE reads, TCRdb keeps one entry per CDR3 protein, without DNA. Its clone listing holds about 26,000 distinct CDR3 sequences. The source material was naive CXCR3- CD8+ T cells from blood. Subset reported: CD45RO-CCR7+CD27+CD95- naive CD8+ T cells lacking CXCR3 (TNR3-). These TCRs come from a human donor in good health. Some clones in this sample may be carry-over from other donors' samples.

The CDR3 sequence is CASKPPGQKAGELFF. V is TRBV3-1 and J is TRBJ2-2; the TRBD1 assignment by TCRdb is unverifiable without DNA. Germline V gene sequence: CDR1 LGHDT, CDR2 YNNKEL (reference sequence). The CDR3 covers 15 residues.

The chain carries TRBV7-9 and TRBJ1-5; TCRdb names TRBD1, which stays unverified in the absence of DNA. The CDR3 length is 14 residues. Per germline, CDR1 SEHNR and CDR2 FQNEAQ (reference sequence). The CDR3 protein is CASSLVGGNQPQHF.

The chain carries TRBV6-6 and TRBJ1-2. Per the germline V gene, CDR1 is MNHNY and CDR2 is SVGAGI (reference sequence). This CDR3 region has 13 residues. The CDR3 loop reads CASSYSQTYGYTF.

The chain couples TRBV5-1 to TRBJ1-5. The CDR3 contains 13 residues. Germline CDR1 SGHRS, CDR2 YFSETQ. The chain's CDR3 is CASSLASGQPQHF.

V gene TRBV6-5 combines with J gene TRBJ2-1. Germline values: CDR1 MNHEY, CDR2 SVGAGI. This CDR3 comprises 11 residues. The CDR3 loop reads CASISYNEQFF.

This clonotype ranks as medium-sized (0.01 to 0.1%) in terms of frequency. This chain joins TRBV6-2 or TRBV6-3 and TRBJ1-1. CDR3 length: 14 residues. Per the germline V gene, CDR1 is MNHEY and CDR2 is SVGEGT. CDR3 protein: CASCPRGPYTEAFF.

The chain joins TRBV5-1 to TRBJ2-1; the D gene TCRdb calls, TRBD1, cannot be checked with no DNA. CDR1 is SGHRS and CDR2 is YFSETQ in the germline V gene. The CDR3 is 13 amino acids. CDR3 protein: CASSLGQGNEQFF.

The CDR3 reads CASSPGGADTEAFF. This chain uses TRBV7-9 with TRBJ1-1; without DNA, the TCRdb call of TRBD1 cannot be checked. The CDR3 extends over 14 amino acids. From germline, CDR1 is SEHNR and CDR2 FQNEAQ (reference sequence).

The chain links TRBV6-2 or TRBV6-3 to TRBJ2-1; TCRdb selects TRBD2, and the lack of DNA leaves this call unchecked. The CDR3 contains 16 residues. In germline, CDR1 is MNHEY, CDR2 SVGEGT. CDR3 protein: CASSLYGGGGVNEQFF.

The chain joins TRBV5-6 to TRBJ1-1. The length of the CDR3 is 13 residues. Germline values: CDR1 SGHDT, CDR2 YYEEEE. This CDR3 reads CASSLRLDTEAFF.

This clonotype is medium-sized by frequency. The J gene is TRBJ1-2, the V gene TRBV7-3; TCRdb proposes TRBD1, but this gene call is untestable without DNA. Germline V gene sequence: CDR1 SGHTA, CDR2 FQGTGA. The CDR3 length is 13 residues. CDR3 sequence: CASSGDRGYGYTF. The variable domain in full, with the rest retrieved from reference TRBV7-3 and TRBJ1-2, is GAGVSQTPSNKVTEKGKYVELRCDPISGHTALYWYRQSLGQGPEFLIYFQGTGAADDSGLPNDRFFAVRPEGSVSTLKIQRTERGDSAVYLCASSGDRGYGYTFGSGTRLTVV.

V is TRBV7-9 and J is TRBJ2-1. The germline CDR1 and CDR2 sequences are SEHNR and FQNEAQ (reference sequence). The CDR3 runs 15 residues. This CDR3 is CASSLEATPYNEQFF. Using reference TRBV7-9 and TRBJ2-1 for the parts outside the CDR3, the full variable domain is DTGVSQNPRHKITKRGQNVTFRCDPISEHNRLYWYRQTLGQGPEFLTYFQNEAQLEKSRLLSDRFSAERPKGSFSTLEIQRTEQGDSAMYLCASSLEATPYNEQFFGPGTRLTVL.

The V call is TRBV7-9, the J call TRBJ2-7; TCRdb's assignment of TRBD1 cannot be checked, as there is no DNA. The CDR3 totals 16 residues. Germline-derived CDR1 and CDR2 are SEHNR and FQNEAQ (reference sequence). The CDR3 loop reads CASSLAHDRAGYEQYF.

The chain has TRBV27 and TRBJ2-1; as DNA is missing, the TRBD1 call by TCRdb cannot be tested. The CDR3 is made up of 16 amino acids. The germline V gene has CDR1 MNHEY and CDR2 SMNVEV (reference sequence). CDR3 sequence reads: CASSLPGTSSYNEQFF.

The V and J genes are TRBV27 and TRBJ2-5; without DNA, the TCRdb call of TRBD2 cannot be checked. CDR1 is MNHEY, CDR2 SMNVEV, per germline (reference sequence). CDR3 length: 12 amino acids. CDR3 region: CASASGQETQYF.

The V call is TRBV25-1, the J call TRBJ1-1. CDR3 length equals 15 residues. The V gene's germline CDR1 is MGHDK and CDR2 SYGVNS. The CDR3 is CASSGSPYMNTEAFF.

The rearrangement joins TRBV6-4 to TRBJ2-1; the D call of TRBD2 rests on TCRdb alone, since no DNA is present to check it. The CDR3 runs to 16 residues. Per germline, CDR1 MRHNA and CDR2 SNTAGT. The CDR3 protein is CASSDRTSGEYNEQFF.

The V and J genes are TRBV20-1 and TRBJ2-1; no DNA is available, so the TRBD2 call from TCRdb remains unchecked. The CDR3 sequence is 13 residues long. CDR1 is DFQATT and CDR2 is SNEGSKA in the germline V gene (reference sequence). Here the CDR3 reads CSARPEGSGSSFF.

The rearrangement uses TRBV6-4 and TRBJ2-2. Germline CDR1 is MRHNA and CDR2 is SNTAGT. This CDR3 region has 14 residues. The CDR3 loop reads CASSDSSALGELFF.

The chain combines TRBV28 with TRBJ2-7; the TRBD1 assignment by TCRdb is unverifiable without DNA. Germline V gives CDR1 MDHEN, CDR2 SYDVKM. CDR3 length: 18 amino acids. This CDR3 is CASSPPTTGGPRSYEQYF.

The chain uses TRBV21-1 and TRBJ2-1; TCRdb's D call of TRBD2 is untestable without DNA. TRBV21-1 is designated a pseudogene. The CDR3 runs 16 residues. The chain's CDR3 is CASSPKQLANYNEQFF.

The gene calls are TRBV9 and TRBJ1-5; without DNA, the TCRdb call of TRBD1 cannot be checked. The V gene's germline CDR1 is SGDLS and CDR2 YYNGEE. This CDR3 region has 14 residues. CDR3 amino acids: CASSVTGGNQPQHF. The complete variable domain, with remaining parts taken from reference TRBV9 and TRBJ1-5, reads DSGVTQTPKHLITATGQRVTLRCSPRSGDLSVYWYQQSLDQGLQFLIQYYNGEERAKGNILERFSAQQFPDLHSELNLSSLELGDSALYFCASSVTGGNQPQHFGDGTRLSIL.

The chain combines TRBV6-1 with TRBJ2-7; TCRdb indicates TRBD2, and absent DNA this call remains unverified. Germline V gene sequence: CDR1 MNHNS, CDR2 SASEGT. The CDR3 runs to 14 residues. The CDR3 is CASIGEGPTYEQYF.

The V call is TRBV28, the J call TRBJ2-1; TCRdb returns TRBD1, unconfirmable since there is no DNA. Germline CDR1 and CDR2: MDHEN and SYDVKM. The CDR3 loop spans 15 amino acids. The CDR3 is CASSLGGGLFDEQFF.

The chain recombines TRBV15 with TRBJ1-6. CDR1 and CDR2 (germline): LNHNV, YYDKDF (reference sequence). The CDR3 contains 15 residues. The CDR3 is CATSRDVSDGSPLHF. Drawing the rest from reference TRBV15 and TRBJ1-6, the complete variable domain is DAMVIQNPRYQVTQFGKPVTLSCSQTLNHNVMYWYQQKSSQAPKLLFHYYDKDFNNEADTPDNFQSRRPNTSFCFLDIRSPGLGDTAMYLCATSRDVSDGSPLHFGNGTRLTVT.

Frequency places this clonotype as medium-sized. The rearrangement uses TRBV4-3 and TRBJ1-1; TCRdb returns TRBD1, unconfirmable since there is no DNA. This CDR3 contains 15 residues. In germline, CDR1 is LGHNA, CDR2 YSLEER. The CDR3 sequence: CASSQDTGENTEAFF.

The chain joins TRBV20-1 to TRBJ2-3; no DNA is available, so the TRBD2 call from TCRdb remains unchecked. The germline gives CDR1 DFQATT, CDR2 SNEGSKA (reference sequence). The length of the CDR3 is 16 residues. This CDR3 reads CSARDGSGGETDTQYF.

The chain links TRBV7-9 to TRBJ2-7; there is no DNA to check the TCRdb D call of TRBD2. The CDR3 sequence is 13 residues long. Germline CDR1 and CDR2: SEHNR and FQNEAQ (reference sequence). The chain's CDR3 is CASSGGINYEQYF.

The CDR3 sequence is CASSSQVSYEQYF. This sequence joins TRBV27 and TRBJ2-7. Germline-derived CDR1 and CDR2 are MNHEY and SMNVEV (reference sequence). The CDR3 contains 13 residues.

The chain has TRBV15 and TRBJ1-2. The germline CDR1 and CDR2 sequences are LNHNV and YYDKDF (reference sequence). The CDR3 spans 13 residues. The CDR3 region is CATSPITGYGYTF.

This chain uses TRBV29-1 with TRBJ2-3; TCRdb reports TRBD1, a call that lacks DNA to check it against. Per germline, CDR1 SQVTM and CDR2 ANQGSEA. This CDR3 is 13 amino acids long. This CDR3 is CSVERPGEDTQYF.